Listed below are T cell receptor beta chains from one sample, sequenced in a study of blood T cell repertoires in COVID-19. The method was immunoSEQ multiplex PCR; TCRdb's version includes in-frame clones alone and lacks a portion of them. This sample has some 57,000 clones; around 84% occur once, and the top ten carry about 0.93%. Sample: peripheral blood. The receptor source for this set is a man in his sixties or seventies with acute or convalescent COVID-19. Each CDR3 is given with its conserved first and last residue. Fields, in order: V gene, D gene, CDR3 length, CDR3 protein. A D gene is named only where the DNA matches it firmly.

v_gene: TRBV9; d_gene: .; len: 17; CDR3aa: CASNADGNRAAQETQYF
v_gene: TRBV20-1; d_gene: TRBD1; len: 15; CDR3aa: CSASPPDRAQETQYF
v_gene: TRBV5-4; d_gene: .; len: 16; CDR3aa: CASSPTQGLMNTEAFF
v_gene: TRBV27; d_gene: TRBD1; len: 16; CDR3aa: CASSSRTGASNQPQHF
v_gene: TRBV14; d_gene: TRBD2; len: 15; CDR3aa: CASSQELAATGELFF
v_gene: TRBV3-1/TRBV3-2; d_gene: TRBD1; len: 15; CDR3aa: CASSQYRGGDFGYTF
v_gene: TRBV11-1; d_gene: .; len: 16; CDR3aa: CASSLGARTAGDTQYF
v_gene: TRBV9; d_gene: .; len: 13; CDR3aa: CASSVGPGDTQYF
v_gene: TRBV7-9; d_gene: .; len: 16; CDR3aa: CASSPGRGSANEKLFF
v_gene: TRBV27; d_gene: .; len: 16; CDR3aa: CASSSLGDTSNSPLHF
v_gene: TRBV7-9; d_gene: TRBD2; len: 14; CDR3aa: CASSLTGGPETQYF
v_gene: TRBV19; d_gene: .; len: 16; CDR3aa: CASSIPRGADYNEQFF
v_gene: TRBV15; d_gene: .; len: 15; CDR3aa: CATSRSLSSGNTIYF
v_gene: TRBV5-4; d_gene: .; len: 12; CDR3aa: CASSLAVSEQFF